A single sample is the source of the 4 T cell receptor beta chains below, sequenced in a study of T-cell reconstitution after alpha-beta-depleted transplantation in children. Unique molecular identifiers were used in preparing the TCRbeta library. Each CDR3 protein gets one entry after TCRdb re-called the PCR reads with MiXCR. This table holds roughly 200,000 distinct CDR3 sequences, 6.5% to 7.5% found once. Sequenced material: PBMCs from the stem cell graft donor, taken from the stem cell graft. The receptor source for this set is a human donor who donated a stem cell graft to a child with Wiskott-Aldrich syndrome.

This clonotype was seen repeatedly, ten times or more. This chain joins TRBV6-5 and TRBJ1-1; no clear D. The CDR3 runs to 14 residues. Germline CDR1 MNHEY, CDR2 SVGAGI. The V gene lost 2 bases and the J gene lost 5 bases, with 12 bases spanning the gap. CDR3 nucleotide sequence: TGTGCCAGCAGTTACCTAGAGGGTACGACTGAAGCTTTCTTT. This encodes CASSYLEGTTEAFF.

This clonotype was counted between two and nine times. This sequence joins TRBV18 and TRBJ2-1; 7 nucleotides agree with TRBD2. Germline trimming cut 0 bases from V and 2 bases from J; bases unmatched to any gene: 4. CDR3 size: 16 residues. The germline gives CDR1 KGHSH, CDR2 LQKENI. CDR3 sequence: CASSPPGLLTYNEQFF. In nucleotides, the CDR3 is TGTGCCAGCTCACCACCGGGACTACTGACCTACAATGAGCAGTTCTTC.

The table lists this clonotype with a count of one. The chain recombines TRBV14 with TRBJ2-7; 8 bases map to TRBD1. CDR3 length: 17 residues. V dropped 1 base and J dropped 1; count of bases not matched to a gene: 9. Germline-derived CDR1 and CDR2 are SGHDN and FVKESK. CDR3 in amino acids: CASSQGMGTGYSYEQYF. In nucleotides, the CDR3 is TGTGCCAGCAGCCAAGGGATGGGGACAGGATATTCCTACGAGCAGTACTTC.

Only a few counts were recorded for this clonotype. The chain joins TRBV6-2 or TRBV6-3 to TRBJ2-5; 9 bases fit TRBD1. The CDR3 is 15 amino acids. The germline gives CDR1 MNHEY, CDR2 SVGEGT. V shed 7 bases and J 5 bases; nucleotides not matched to a gene: 11. CDR3 sequence reads: CASKKLDRGQETQYF. The CDR3 DNA is TGTGCCAGCAAGAAACTGGACAGGGGCCAGGAGACCCAGTACTTC.